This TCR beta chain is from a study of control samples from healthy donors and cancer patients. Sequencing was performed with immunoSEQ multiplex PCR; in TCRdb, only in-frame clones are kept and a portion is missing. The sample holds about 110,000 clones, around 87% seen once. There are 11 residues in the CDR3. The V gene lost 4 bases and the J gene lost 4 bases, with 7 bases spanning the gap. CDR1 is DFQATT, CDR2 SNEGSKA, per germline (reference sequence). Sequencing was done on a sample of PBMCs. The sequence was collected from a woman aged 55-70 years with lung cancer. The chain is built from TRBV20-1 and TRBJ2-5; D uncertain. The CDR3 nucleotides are TGCAGTGCTACCCTAGGAGAGACCCAGTACTTC. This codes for CSATLGETQYF.